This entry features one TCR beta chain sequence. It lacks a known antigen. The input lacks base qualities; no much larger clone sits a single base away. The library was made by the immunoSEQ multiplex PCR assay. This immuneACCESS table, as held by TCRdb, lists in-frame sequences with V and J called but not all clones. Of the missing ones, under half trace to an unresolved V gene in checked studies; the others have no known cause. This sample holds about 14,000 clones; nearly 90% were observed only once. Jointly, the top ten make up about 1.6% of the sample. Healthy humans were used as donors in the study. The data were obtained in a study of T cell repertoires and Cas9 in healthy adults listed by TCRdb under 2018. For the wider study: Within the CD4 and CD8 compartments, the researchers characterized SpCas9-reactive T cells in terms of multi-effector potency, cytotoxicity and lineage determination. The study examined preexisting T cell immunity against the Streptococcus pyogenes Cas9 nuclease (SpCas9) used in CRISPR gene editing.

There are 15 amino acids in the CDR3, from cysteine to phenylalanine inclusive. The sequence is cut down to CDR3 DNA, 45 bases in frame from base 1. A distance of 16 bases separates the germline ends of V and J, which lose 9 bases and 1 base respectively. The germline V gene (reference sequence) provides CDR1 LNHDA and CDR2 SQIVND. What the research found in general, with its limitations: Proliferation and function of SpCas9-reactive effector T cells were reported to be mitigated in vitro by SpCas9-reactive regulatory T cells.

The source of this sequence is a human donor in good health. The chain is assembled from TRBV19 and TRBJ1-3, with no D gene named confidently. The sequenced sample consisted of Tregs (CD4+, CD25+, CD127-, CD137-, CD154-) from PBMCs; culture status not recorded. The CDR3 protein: CASSPQDGSGNTIYF. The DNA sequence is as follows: TGTGCCAGCTCCCCCCAGGACGGTTCTGGAAACACCATATATTTT.